Sequencing of this T cell receptor (beta chain) was carried out in a study of CD8 T cells in Susac syndrome (dated by TCRdb to the late 2010s). About the study as a whole: Whether CD8+ T cell activation and differentiation in Susac syndrome was antigen driven was tested using repertoire sequencing. CD8+ T cell repertoire clonality was compared between eleven to twelve healthy donors, approximately 14 Susac syndrome patients and about 15 multiple sclerosis patients.

RNA was extracted using the RNeasy kit, and roughly 0.45 to 1 ug of the RNA was reverse transcribed with random hexamers. TCR beta CDR3 regions were amplified with the immunoSEQ multiplex PCR assay covering 54 Vbeta and 13 Jbeta segments. PCR amplification bias was corrected using a synthetic template baseline for primer optimization and computational correction. In the paper's pipeline: Only productive sequences were kept, with reads annotated to V, D and J genes according to IMGT and analyzed in immunoSEQ Analyzer. Clonality was computed as one minus Shannon entropy normalized by log2 of the number of productive unique sequences. For each patient and control, public and private clones were evaluated among the 100 most prevalent clones. Clones were defined as Susac-specific if absent from the healthy and MS cohorts, from some 1,000 published viral clones and from other ImmuneACCESS disease sequences. Using fastp trimming at Q25 and MiXCR clonotype assembly, TCRdb reanalyzed the public sequencing data and kept in-frame beta chains. Identical CDR3 proteins give one entry, which carries the most common genes and DNA. TCRdb's processing, not the study's, gives the V and J calls here. The sample has 250,000 to 350,000 distinct CDR3 sequences on record, about 85% of them singletons. The top ten constitute approximately 0.11% of the sample.

With respect to this clonotype: Its specific antigen is unknown. No base quality values were provided; no much bigger clone lies one nucleotide off.

High-throughput TCR beta sequencing profiled peripheral blood CD8+ and CD4+ T cells from healthy donors, Susac syndrome patients and multiple sclerosis patients. Treatment-naive patients with stable or active relapsing-remitting disease fulfilling revised McDonald criteria were used as multiple sclerosis controls. Bulk CD8+ and CD4+ T cells were purified by magnetic negative isolation, while CD8+ TEMRA cells were enriched using FACS. Blood was drawn into EDTA tubes, processed within 24 hours, and PBMCs were isolated by density gradient centrifugation. PBMCs intended for TCR sequencing were cryopreserved in liquid nitrogen and were subsequently thawed in a 37 degrees C water bath. A purity of at least 90% was achieved for sorted or isolated CD4+, CD8+ and CD8+ TEMRA cells. General conclusions and limits of the study: The TCR sequencing and HLA analysis was acknowledged to have included a relatively small number of individuals.

Reading the germline V gene gives CDR1 SGDLS and CDR2 YYNGEE. Trimmed from V: 0 bases; trimmed from J: 6 bases; junction bases lacking a gene match: 6. The CDR3 starts with the cysteine, ends with the phenylalanine, and has 15 residues. Only CDR3 DNA is held: 45 bases, read in frame from base 1. What was sequenced was CD8+ T cells from PBMCs. This clonotype was sampled from a human donor with multiple sclerosis. This sequence uses TRBV9 and TRBJ2-1; 7 central bases correspond to TRBD1. The bases are TGTGCCAGCAGCGTAGGACAGGGAGCTTTCAATGAGCAGTTCTTC. This gives the protein CASSVGQGAFNEQFF. Beyond the CDR3, the reference TRBV9 and TRBJ2-1 genes provide the residues; the full variable domain reads: DSGVTQTPKHLITATGQRVTLRCSPRSGDLSVYWYQQSLDQGLQFLIQYYNGEERAKGNILERFSAQQFPDLHSELNLSSLELGDSALYFCASSVGQGAFNEQFFGPGTRLTVL.